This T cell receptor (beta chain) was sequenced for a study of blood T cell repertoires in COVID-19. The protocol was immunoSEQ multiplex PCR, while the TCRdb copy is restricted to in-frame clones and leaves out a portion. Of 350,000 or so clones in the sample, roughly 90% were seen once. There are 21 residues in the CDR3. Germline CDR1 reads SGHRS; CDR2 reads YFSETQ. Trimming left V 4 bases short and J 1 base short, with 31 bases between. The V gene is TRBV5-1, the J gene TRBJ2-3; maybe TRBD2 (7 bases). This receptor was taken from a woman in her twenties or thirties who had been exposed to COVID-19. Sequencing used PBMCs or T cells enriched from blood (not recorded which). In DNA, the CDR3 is TGCGCCAGCAGCCTGGCGGGTATAGGGGGAGCGGGAATTCGACGCACAGATACGCAGTATTTT. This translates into CASSLAGIGGAGIRRTDTQYF.